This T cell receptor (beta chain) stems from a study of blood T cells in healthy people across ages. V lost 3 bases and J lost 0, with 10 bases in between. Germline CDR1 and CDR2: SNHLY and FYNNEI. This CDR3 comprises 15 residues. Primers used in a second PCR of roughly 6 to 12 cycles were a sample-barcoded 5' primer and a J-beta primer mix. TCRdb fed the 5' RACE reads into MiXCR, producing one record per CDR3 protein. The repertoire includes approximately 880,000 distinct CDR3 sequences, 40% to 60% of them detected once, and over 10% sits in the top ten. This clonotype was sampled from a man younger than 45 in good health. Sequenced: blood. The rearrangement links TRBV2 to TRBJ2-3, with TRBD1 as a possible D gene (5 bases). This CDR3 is CASSEETVSTDTQYF. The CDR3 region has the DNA TGTGCCAGCAGTGAGGAGACAGTTAGCACAGATACGCAGTATTTT.